This TCR beta chain is from a study of blood T cell repertoires in COVID-19. Turning to the study itself: Sources were T cells, B-cell-depleted T cells, or PBMCs; the material itself was cDNA or gDNA.

Regarding this clone: In the same sample, other DNA sequences code for this CDR3.

The CDR3 covers 14 residues. In germline, CDR1 is SGDLS, CDR2 YYNGEE. V trimming: 2 bases; J trimming: 3 bases; junction bases outside the gene matches: 0. Per the original data handling: Researchers report that nucleated cell counts were estimated from reference gene primer amplification. Using immunoSEQ multiplex PCR, the repertoire was profiled, and TCRdb retains in-frame clones only, with some absent. The V and J calls and clone size come from that table; D and trimming were worked out from the DNA. Of some 280,000 clones detected, approximately 91% appear once; the ten largest clones hold 0.94%.

Material for sequencing was peripheral blood. The source of this sequence is a woman in her thirties or forties who had recovered from COVID-19. The chain uses TRBV9 and TRBJ2-1, with 9 bases lining up with TRBD2. CDR3 DNA: TGTGCCAGCAGCGTTAGCGGGAGCTACAATGAGCAGTTCTTC. It translates to CASSVSGSYNEQFF.